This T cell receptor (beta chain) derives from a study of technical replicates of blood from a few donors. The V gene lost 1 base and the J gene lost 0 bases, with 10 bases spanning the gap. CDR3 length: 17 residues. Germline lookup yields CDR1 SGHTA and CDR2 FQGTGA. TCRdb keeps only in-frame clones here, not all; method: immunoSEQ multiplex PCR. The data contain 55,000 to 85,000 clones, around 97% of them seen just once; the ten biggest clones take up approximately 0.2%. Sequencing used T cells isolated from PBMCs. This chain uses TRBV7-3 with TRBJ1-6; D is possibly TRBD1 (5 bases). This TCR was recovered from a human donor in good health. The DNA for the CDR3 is TGTGCCAGCAGCTTAATGGGGGGTAGCTCCTATAATTCACCCCTCCACTTT. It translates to CASSLMGGSSYNSPLHF.